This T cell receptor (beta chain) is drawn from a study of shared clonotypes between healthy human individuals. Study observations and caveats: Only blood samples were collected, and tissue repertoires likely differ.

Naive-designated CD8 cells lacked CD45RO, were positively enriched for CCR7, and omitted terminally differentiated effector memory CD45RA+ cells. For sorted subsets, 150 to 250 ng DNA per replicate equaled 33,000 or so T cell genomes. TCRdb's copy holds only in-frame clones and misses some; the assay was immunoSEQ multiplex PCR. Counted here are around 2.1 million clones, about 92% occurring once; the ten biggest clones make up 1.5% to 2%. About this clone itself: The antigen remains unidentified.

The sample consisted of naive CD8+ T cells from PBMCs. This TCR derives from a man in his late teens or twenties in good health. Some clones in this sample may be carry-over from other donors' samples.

In DNA, the CDR3 is TGTGCCAGCAGTTACCGGGACAGGGCCAAAAACATTCAGTACTTC. It codes for CASSYRDRAKNIQYF. V and J are TRBV28 and TRBJ2-4; 8 nucleotides agree with TRBD1. The CDR3 length is 15 residues. The trim removed 4 bases at V and 1 base at J, leaving 3 bases unmatched. CDR1 MDHEN and CDR2 SYDVKM come from the germline V gene. The full variable domain, rest sourced from reference TRBV28 and TRBJ2-4, is DVKVTQSSRYLVKRTGEKVFLECVQDMDHENMFWYRQDPGLGLRLIYFSYDVKMKEKGDIPEGYSVSREKKERFSLILESASTNQTSMYLCASSYRDRAKNIQYFGAGTRLSVL.